The entry below gives a single T cell receptor (beta chain) sequence along with its context. The data stem from a study of control samples from healthy donors and cancer patients. Clones were read by immunoSEQ multiplex PCR, and TCRdb kept only the in-frame ones, dropping some. This repertoire includes roughly 190,000 clones. The V segment lost 4 bases and the J segment 3 bases; nucleotides outside the gene matches: 5. The germline CDR1 and CDR2 sequences are LGHNA and YSLEER. The CDR3 extends over 16 amino acids. The receptor comes from a woman aged 25 to 39 in good health. The chain couples TRBV4-3 to TRBJ2-2; TRBD2 matches at 10 bases. Sequenced: blood. The CDR3: CASSLLAGDDTGELFF. The CDR3 nucleotides read TGCGCCAGCAGCCTTCTAGCGGGGGACGACACCGGGGAGCTGTTTTTT.